The 20 T cell receptor beta chains listed next were all sequenced from one sample in a study of cytomegalovirus exposure and HLA in healthy donors. PCR amplification relied on 60 Vbeta primers (plus 13 Jbeta primers). Only in-frame clones appear in the TCRdb table, and some are missing; sequencing was by immunoSEQ multiplex PCR. The sample lists about 210,000 clones; about three quarters were seen once. Sequencing used PBMCs. The source of these receptors is a boy aged 5 to 17 in good health and CMV-seronegative.

The CDR3: CASTSWGVDTEAFF. CDR3 sequence (DNA): TGTGCCAGCACCTCATGGGGCGTAGACACTGAAGCTTTCTTT. The chain recombines TRBV2 with TRBJ1-1, with D maybe TRBD1 (5 bases). The CDR3 has 14 residues. CDR1 and CDR2 (germline): SNHLY, FYNNEI. Trimming stripped 7 bases from V and 3 bases from J, with 15 bases between.

This chain connects TRBV6-1 to TRBJ1-2, with 7 bases identical to TRBD1. The J segment lost 8 bases and the V segment lost 5 bases, leaving 11 bases of the junction unmatched. Germline V gene lookup returns CDR1 MNHNS and CDR2 SASEGT. The CDR3 runs to 14 residues. CDR3 sequence: CASSFEGTVRGYTF. CDR3 nucleotide sequence: TGTGCCAGCAGTTTTGAAGGGACAGTACGGGGCTACACCTTC.

The chain couples TRBV19 to TRBJ1-1; D gene unclear. CDR1 and CDR2 (germline): LNHDA, SQIVND (reference sequence). The CDR3 loop spans 14 amino acids. The V end lost 5 bases, the J end lost 0 bases, and 10 bases lay between the germline ends. For the CDR3, the DNA is TGTGCCAGTAGTCTAGGGAGGTTGAACACTGAAGCTTTCTTT. Its translation is CASSLGRLNTEAFF.

The CDR3 nucleotides are TGTGCCAGCAGCGGGGGGAGGACAGGAAATCGCCCAGCTTTCTTT. It is translated as CASSGGRTGNRPAFF. The V gene is TRBV11-3, the J gene TRBJ1-1, with 7 bases matching TRBD1. CDR3 length: 15 residues. The germline CDR1 and CDR2 sequences are SGHNT and YENEEA. Trimming at V came to 5 bases and at J to 10 bases, leaving 16 bases not matched to a gene.

The chain recombines TRBV7-2 with TRBJ2-7; 7 nucleotides align to TRBD2. The germline V gene has CDR1 SGHTA and CDR2 FQGNSA. The V and J ends lost 1 base and 9 bases, in that order; junction bases with no gene match: 6. The CDR3 totals 13 residues. The CDR3 DNA reads as TGTGCCAGCAGCTTAGATCGGGGGAGGGGGCAGTACTTC. Its protein is CASSLDRGRGQYF.

This rearrangement joins TRBV7-3 to TRBJ1-2, with 9 bases fitting TRBD1. The germline V gene has CDR1 SGHTA and CDR2 FQGTGA. The CDR3 has 13 residues. J lost 6 bases, V lost 5 bases, and 4 bases had no gene match. The CDR3 region is CASSPRTGDGYTF. In DNA form, the CDR3 reads TGTGCCAGCAGCCCCCGGACAGGGGATGGCTACACCTTC.

The chain uses TRBV5-4 and TRBJ2-1, with 9 bases identical to TRBD2. The CDR3 runs to 13 residues. Germline V CDR1 and CDR2: SGHNT, YYREEE (reference sequence). The V gene end was trimmed by 3 bases and the J gene end by 6 bases; junction bases not matched to a gene: 1. The chain's CDR3 is CASSSLAGNEQFF. DNA of the CDR3: TGTGCCAGCAGCTCACTAGCGGGCAATGAGCAGTTCTTC.

This chain connects TRBV4-1 to TRBJ1-2, with 11 bases that match TRBD1. Germline V gene lookup returns CDR1 MGHRA and CDR2 YSYEKL. Unmatched junction bases numbered 20, after V lost 5 bases and J lost 3 bases. This CDR3 has 20 amino acids. Here the CDR3 reads CASSYVYFGQGAFGDYGYTF. CDR3 DNA: TGCGCCAGCAGCTACGTCTACTTCGGACAGGGGGCCTTTGGGGACTATGGCTACACCTTC.

This rearrangement joins TRBV19 to TRBJ1-3; weak D call: TRBD1 (5 bases). Germline-derived CDR1 and CDR2 are LNHDA and SQIVND (reference sequence). V was clipped by 7 bases and J by 2 bases, with 15 bases between them. The CDR3 is 15 amino acids. The CDR3 sequence: CASKGSAGAGNTIYF. The CDR3 coding sequence is TGTGCCAGTAAGGGCAGCGCGGGGGCTGGAAACACCATATATTTT.

This chain uses TRBV27 with TRBJ2-7; perhaps TRBD2 as D (6 bases). With 0 bases removed from V and 5 bases from J, the gap between germline ends came to 11 bases. The CDR3 runs 14 residues. Germline V CDR1 and CDR2: MNHEY, SMNVEV (reference sequence). DNA of the CDR3: TGTGCCAGCAGTTTATCACGGGGGTTCCACGAGCAGTACTTC. It translates to CASSLSRGFHEQYF.

The genes are TRBV7-2 and TRBJ2-7; 7 nucleotides line up with TRBD1. Germline V gene sequence: CDR1 SGHTA, CDR2 FQGNSA. The V segment lost 3 bases and the J segment 2 bases; nucleotides outside the gene matches: 4. The CDR3 runs 14 residues. The CDR3 sequence is CASSLGDRTYEQYF. DNA of the CDR3: TGTGCCAGCAGCTTGGGGGACAGAACCTACGAGCAGTACTTC. The full variable domain, rest sourced from reference TRBV7-2 and TRBJ2-7, is GAGVSQSPSNKVTEKGKDVELRCDPISGHTALYWYRQSLGQGLEFLIYFQGNSAPDKSGLPSDRFSAERTGGSVSTLTIQRTQQEDSAVYLCASSLGDRTYEQYFGPGTRLTVT.

The rearrangement joins TRBV7-3 to TRBJ1-1, with 7 bases that match TRBD1. Per the germline V gene, CDR1 is SGHTA and CDR2 is FQGTGA. Losses at the gene ends were 2 bases for V and 1 base for J; bases not matched to a gene: 4. This CDR3 comprises 15 residues. The CDR3 DNA reads TGTGCCAGCAGCTTAGAGACAGGGAGGAACACTGAAGCTTTCTTT. Translated: CASSLETGRNTEAFF.

In its sample, this clone was seen a few times. The CDR3 region is CASSFFRGATNEKLFF. CDR3 coding DNA: TGCGCCAGCAGCTTTTTTCGGGGAGCAACTAATGAAAAACTGTTTTTT. The V gene is TRBV5-1, the J gene TRBJ1-4; no reliable D call. The V gene lost 2 bases and the J gene lost 0 bases, with 11 bases spanning the gap. Germline V CDR1 and CDR2: SGHRS, YFSETQ. The CDR3 spans 16 residues.

The rearrangement uses TRBV19 and TRBJ2-5; D gene uncertain. The CDR3 runs to 13 residues. The ends were cut back, 5 bases at V and 0 bases at J, with 7 bases in the middle. Germline V gene sequence: CDR1 LNHDA, CDR2 SQIVND (reference sequence). CDR3 nucleotide sequence: TGTGCCAGTAGTCCCCAGGACCAAGAGACCCAGTACTTC. Translated, it gives CASSPQDQETQYF.

The V gene is TRBV5-8, the J gene TRBJ1-6; TRBD1 is a possible D gene (6 bases). V was shortened by 2 bases and J by 14 bases, with 8 bases between the two germline ends. The CDR3 sequence is 11 residues long. Germline V CDR1 and CDR2: SGHTS, YDEGEE. DNA for the CDR3: TGTGCCAGCAGCTTAGGGGGAGCCCTCCACTTT. Protein sequence: CASSLGGALHF.

The V gene is TRBV2, the J gene TRBJ2-4; TRBD2 is a possible D gene (6 bases). Trimming cost V 0 bases and J 0 bases, with 6 bases left between them. The CDR3 has 15 residues. Germline assignment: CDR1 SNHLY and CDR2 FYNNEI. CDR3 sequence: CASSEAGGAKNIQYF. DNA of the CDR3: TGTGCCAGCAGTGAAGCGGGGGGAGCCAAAAACATTCAGTACTTC.

V and J are TRBV7-9 and TRBJ1-1, with 9 bases matching TRBD1. J was trimmed by 10 bases and V by 3 bases; bases with no gene match: 0. The CDR3 has 11 residues. Germline-derived CDR1 and CDR2 are SEHNR and FQNEAQ (reference sequence). The CDR3 nucleotides are TGTGCCAGCAGCTTGGGACAGGGAGCTTTCTTT. Translation: CASSLGQGAFF.

CDR3 sequence (DNA): TGCGCCAGCAGTGGTTATAGCAATCAGCCCCAGCATTTT. It is translated as CASSGYSNQPQHF. The chain recombines TRBV10-1 with TRBJ1-5; D is uncertain. Trimming took 4 bases from V and 0 from J, leaving 4 bases between them. The length of the CDR3 is 13 residues. CDR1 is WNHNN and CDR2 is SYGVQD in the germline V gene (reference sequence).

The sample holds a few counts of this clone. The chain has TRBV27 and TRBJ1-5; possibly TRBD1 for D (6 bases). The CDR3 is 16 amino acids. Germline loops: CDR1 MNHEY, CDR2 SMNVEV (reference sequence). V was cut by 6 bases and J by 0 bases, with 15 bases left in between. CDR3 nucleotides: TGTGCCAGCAGGCGGGGGGTGGGGGCTAGCAATCAGCCCCAGCATTTT. Protein: CASRRGVGASNQPQHF.

The chain joins TRBV10-3 to TRBJ2-5, with 10 positions matching TRBD2. The CDR3 contains 15 residues. After removal of 3 bases from V and 2 bases from J, the junction contained 3 bases not matched to a gene. Germline V CDR1 and CDR2: ENHRY, SYGVKD. CDR3 protein: CAISEIAGGQETQYF. Here the CDR3 DNA reads TGTGCCATCAGTGAAATAGCGGGGGGACAAGAGACCCAGTACTTC.